This is a list of T cell receptor beta chains from one sample in a study of blood T cell repertoires in COVID-19. The repertoire was sequenced with immunoSEQ multiplex PCR; TCRdb's copy has only in-frame clones and lacks some. The profile shows 180,000 or so clones, roughly 88% of them singletons. Specimen: peripheral blood. The receptors stem from a woman aged 80 or over with acute or convalescent COVID-19. The CDR3 runs from the conserved cysteine through the conserved F or W. The D gene is left open where the match is weak. Only some rows state a clone size, as once, few, many or a class for expanded clones.

v_gene: TRBV7-9
j_gene: TRBJ1-1
abundance: NA
d_gene: NA
CDR3nt: TGTGCCAGCAGCCCCGGGGGATTCACTGAAGCTTTCTTT
CDR3aa: CASSPGGFTEAFF

v_gene: TRBV5-4
j_gene: TRBJ2-2
abundance: once
d_gene: TRBD1
CDR3nt: TGTGCCAGCAACTCAGGGGGCACCGGGGAGCTGTTTTTT
CDR3aa: CASNSGGTGELFF

v_gene: TRBV6-4
j_gene: TRBJ2-6
abundance: NA
d_gene: NA
CDR3nt: TGTGCCAGCAGTGACGGGAGGACTGGGGCCAACGTCCTGACTTTC
CDR3aa: CASSDGRTGANVLTF

v_gene: TRBV25-1
j_gene: TRBJ2-3
abundance: NA
d_gene: NA
CDR3nt: TGTGCCAGCAGCCACCCGGTCACAGATACGCAGTATTTT
CDR3aa: CASSHPVTDTQYF

v_gene: TRBV5-5
j_gene: TRBJ2-7
abundance: NA
d_gene: NA
CDR3nt: TGTGCCAGCAGCTTTATGGGGGGGCACGAGCAGTACTTC
CDR3aa: CASSFMGGHEQYF

v_gene: TRBV7-2
j_gene: TRBJ2-3
abundance: NA
d_gene: TRBD1
CDR3nt: TGTGACCGGCCGGGACAGGGTACAGATACGCAGTATTTT
CDR3aa: CDRPGQGTDTQYF

v_gene: TRBV13
j_gene: TRBJ2-3
abundance: NA
d_gene: NA
CDR3nt: TGTGCCAGCACAGCCCTAGGTGTAGATACGCAGTATTTT
CDR3aa: CASTALGVDTQYF

v_gene: TRBV30
j_gene: TRBJ1-3
abundance: NA
d_gene: TRBD1
CDR3nt: TGTGCCTGGAGTGCCGACAGGGTGCAAGTTTATTTT
CDR3aa: CAWSADRVQVYF

v_gene: TRBV19
j_gene: TRBJ2-2
abundance: NA
d_gene: NA
CDR3nt: TGTGCCAGTAGTACGTTTAAGGGGCCCGGGGAGCTGTTTTTT
CDR3aa: CASSTFKGPGELFF

v_gene: TRBV4-1
j_gene: TRBJ2-1
abundance: NA
d_gene: TRBD1
CDR3nt: TGCGCCAGCAGCCGGGACAGGGAGAATGAGCAGTTCTTC
CDR3aa: CASSRDRENEQFF

v_gene: TRBV6-5
j_gene: TRBJ1-2
abundance: NA
d_gene: NA
CDR3nt: TGTGCCAGCAGTTCCTCCGGGGGCTATGGCTACACCTTC
CDR3aa: CASSSSGGYGYTF

v_gene: TRBV6-4
j_gene: TRBJ1-1
abundance: NA
d_gene: NA
CDR3nt: TGTGCCAGCAGTGCACAGGGGAACACTGAAGCTTTCTTT
CDR3aa: CASSAQGNTEAFF

v_gene: TRBV7-2
j_gene: TRBJ1-5
abundance: NA
d_gene: TRBD1
CDR3nt: TGTGCCAGCAGCGAGGACAGGGGAAGTGGACAGCCCCAGCATTTT
CDR3aa: CASSEDRGSGQPQHF

v_gene: TRBV5-8
j_gene: TRBJ2-3
abundance: NA
d_gene: TRBD2
CDR3nt: TGTGCCAGCAGCTCCCCTTGGCGGGAGAGGGCAGATACGCAGTATTTT
CDR3aa: CASSSPWRERADTQYF

v_gene: TRBV3-1/TRBV3-2
j_gene: TRBJ2-7
abundance: NA
d_gene: TRBD2
CDR3nt: TGTGCCAGCAGCCAAGGACTAGCGGGAGGGCCTTCCTACGAGCAGTACTTC
CDR3aa: CASSQGLAGGPSYEQYF

v_gene: TRBV14
j_gene: TRBJ1-1
abundance: NA
d_gene: NA
CDR3nt: TGTGCCAGCAGCCAACTCGTAATCGCAGTGTACACTGAAGCTTTCTTT
CDR3aa: CASSQLVIAVYTEAFF